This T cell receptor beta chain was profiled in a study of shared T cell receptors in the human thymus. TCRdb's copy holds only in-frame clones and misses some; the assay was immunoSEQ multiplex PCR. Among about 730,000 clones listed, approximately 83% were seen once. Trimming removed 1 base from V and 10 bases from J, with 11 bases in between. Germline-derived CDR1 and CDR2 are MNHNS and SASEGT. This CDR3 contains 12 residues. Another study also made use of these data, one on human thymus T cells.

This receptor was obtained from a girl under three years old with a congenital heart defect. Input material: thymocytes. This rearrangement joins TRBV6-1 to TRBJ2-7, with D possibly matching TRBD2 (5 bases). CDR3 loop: CASSEGARGQYF. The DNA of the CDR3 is TGTGCCAGCAGTGAAGGGGCCCGGGGTCAGTACTTC.